This T cell receptor (beta chain) was recorded in a study of CD8 T cells in Susac syndrome. With random hexamers, 0.5 to 1 ug RNA was reverse transcribed. TCRdb itself ran the immunoSEQ multiplex PCR reads through MiXCR, one entry per CDR3 protein. The sample carries tens of thousands of distinct CDR3 sequences, about 93% recorded once. This receptor was identified in a human donor with Susac syndrome. Sequenced: CD8+ T cells from PBMCs.

The CDR3 sequence: CASSLAGTTEAFF. In DNA, the CDR3 is TGCGCCAGCAGCTTGGCCGGAACCACGGAGGCTTTCTTT. This rearrangement joins TRBV5-1 to TRBJ1-1; unclear D gene. Germline CDR1 reads SGHRS; CDR2 reads YFSETQ. The CDR3 consists of 13 residues. V was trimmed by 0 bases and J by 11 bases, leaving 14 bases between them.